Below, one T cell receptor (beta chain) is given with its context. This specimen comes from a study of blood T cell repertoires in COVID-19. About the research overall: The samples span acute and convalescent COVID-19 from the United States, Italy and Spain. The analysed material was cDNA or gDNA that came from T cells, B-cell-depleted T cells, or PBMCs.

Original methodology: Estimation of nucleated cell counts was performed using reference gene primer amplification. Generated by immunoSEQ multiplex PCR, the TCRdb table keeps only in-frame clones and is missing some. The V and J calls and clone size were taken over from that table, and D and trimming were inferred from the DNA. The table has approximately 26,000 clones, 90% seen once. The germline CDR1 and CDR2 sequences are SGHNT and YYREEE (reference sequence). V shed 5 bases, J shed 3 bases, and the junction held 5 bases outside the gene matches. The CDR3 has 14 amino acids. V gene TRBV5-4 combines with J gene TRBJ2-3, with TRBD1 matching over 8 bases. Sequenced input: peripheral blood. This receptor was taken from a woman aged 55-69 years with active COVID-19. The CDR3 region is CASRDDRGTDTQYF. In nucleotides, the CDR3 is TGTGCCAGCAGGGATGACAGGGGAACAGATACGCAGTATTTT.